A selection of T cell receptor beta chains follows, all from one sample in a study of cytomegalovirus exposure and HLA in healthy donors. The table came from immunoSEQ multiplex PCR; TCRdb's copy has only in-frame clones and leaves some out. Seen here are about 160,000 clones, about 81% observed once, and the top ten hold about 1.4%. Sequencing was performed on PBMCs. The origin of the receptors is a girl between 10 and 17 years old in good health and CMV-seropositive. The CDR3 runs from the conserved cysteine through the conserved F or W. Rows give clone size only sometimes, using once, few, many, or a class for an expanded clone.

v_call	clone_size	j_call	cdr3_aa
TRBV30	NA	TRBJ2-7	CAWKPSYSYEQYF
TRBV19	NA	TRBJ1-1	CASSTQGYTEAFF
TRBV19	once	TRBJ2-5	CASRDRGQETQYF
TRBV5-6	NA	TRBJ2-1	CASSILFGQGYNEQFF
TRBV2	NA	TRBJ2-1	CASSKRQGSSYNEQFF
TRBV18	NA	TRBJ2-1	CASSLRDRRSSYNEQFF
TRBV2	NA	TRBJ2-5	CASSPALAVQETQYF
TRBV28	NA	TRBJ2-2	CASSSPTRETGTGELFF
TRBV4-1	NA	TRBJ2-1	CASSQETNYNEQFF
TRBV7-7	NA	TRBJ2-3	CASSRTTTDTQYF
TRBV28	NA	TRBJ2-1	CASSVTSGGANEQFF
TRBV19	NA	TRBJ1-1	CASIMGDRTEAFF
TRBV4-3	NA	TRBJ1-2	CASSQDFQDSFYGYTF
TRBV19	NA	TRBJ2-3	CASSTWRSTDTQYF
TRBV29-1	NA	TRBJ2-5	CSHSPAGVRETQYF
TRBV27	NA	TRBJ2-6	CASSYQGANVLTF
TRBV4-2	NA	TRBJ2-1	CASSPEGPSGYNEQFF
TRBV4-3	NA	TRBJ2-3	CASSQGQGTTDTQYF
TRBV5-6	NA	TRBJ2-7	CASSLSHRGWDEQYF
TRBV30	few	TRBJ1-2	CAWSATGRYGYTF
TRBV5-1	medium-sized	TRBJ2-2	CATAGGVTGELFF
TRBV30	NA	TRBJ1-1	CAWSVILGDTEAFF
TRBV5-1	NA	TRBJ2-1	CASSRSGLGGDNEQFF